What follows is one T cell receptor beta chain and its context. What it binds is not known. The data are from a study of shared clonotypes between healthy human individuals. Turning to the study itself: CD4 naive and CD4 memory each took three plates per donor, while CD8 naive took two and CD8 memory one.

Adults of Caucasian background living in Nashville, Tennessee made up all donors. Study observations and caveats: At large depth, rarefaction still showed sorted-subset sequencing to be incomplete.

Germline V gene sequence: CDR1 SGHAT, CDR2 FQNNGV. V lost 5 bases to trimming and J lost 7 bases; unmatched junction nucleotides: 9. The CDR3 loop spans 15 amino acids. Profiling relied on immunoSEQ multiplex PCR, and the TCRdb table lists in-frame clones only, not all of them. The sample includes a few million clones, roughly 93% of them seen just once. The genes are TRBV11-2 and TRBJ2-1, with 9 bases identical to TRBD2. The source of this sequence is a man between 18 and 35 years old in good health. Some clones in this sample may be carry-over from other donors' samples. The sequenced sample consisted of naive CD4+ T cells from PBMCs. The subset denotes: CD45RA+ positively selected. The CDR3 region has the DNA TGTGCCAGCAGCCCTCTGGGCGGGAGGGCAAATGAGCAGTTCTTC. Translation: CASSPLGGRANEQFF.